A selection of T cell receptor beta chains follows, all from one sample in a study of blood T cell repertoires in COVID-19. Only in-frame clones appear in the TCRdb table, and some are missing; sequencing was by immunoSEQ multiplex PCR. The sample consists of around 390,000 clones, approximately 87% of them appearing once. Specimen: PBMCs or T cells enriched from blood (not recorded which). Receptors were obtained from a woman in her forties or fifties who had recovered from COVID-19. CDR3s include the opening cysteine and the closing phenylalanine or tryptophan. D genes are given only for firm matches. The size entry is marked missing in some rows and otherwise reads once, few, many or a size class.

. | TRBV2 | . | CASIMSAASTDTQYF
. | TRBV6-2/TRBV6-3 | . | CASSSSVWLGGTEAFF
. | TRBV9 | . | CASSVGTTTNYGYTF
once | TRBV6-1 | TRBD1 | CASSEGQGAFPAFF
. | TRBV25-1 | . | CASSDNIRATGELFF
. | TRBV10-3 | TRBD1 | CAISAGQGANEQFF
. | TRBV5-1 | . | CASSLVLGETQYF
. | TRBV4-3 | . | CASSQARQPNQPQHF
. | TRBV5-5 | TRBD1 | CASSRGQSTDTQYF
. | TRBV21-1 | . | CVEPARDQGEDEKLFF
. | TRBV3-1/TRBV3-2 | . | CASRDAGAMNTEAFF
. | TRBV4-2 | . | CASSQDASTGVYEQYF
once | TRBV7-6 | TRBD1 | CASSPDTRGAREKLFF
. | TRBV5-1 | . | CASSLERGGETQYF
. | TRBV5-1 | . | CASGGTDYNEQFF
. | TRBV4-1 | . | CASSQVLVLDTQYF
. | TRBV3-1/TRBV3-2 | . | CATAMNTEAFF
. | TRBV5-1 | . | CASGAGLQNNEQFF
. | TRBV13 | . | CASSLAASVRGYEQYF
. | TRBV28 | . | CASSYSGTGSYNEQFF
once | TRBV6-5 | . | CASIPIPSYNSPLHF
. | TRBV19 | . | CASSQTRQAEAFF